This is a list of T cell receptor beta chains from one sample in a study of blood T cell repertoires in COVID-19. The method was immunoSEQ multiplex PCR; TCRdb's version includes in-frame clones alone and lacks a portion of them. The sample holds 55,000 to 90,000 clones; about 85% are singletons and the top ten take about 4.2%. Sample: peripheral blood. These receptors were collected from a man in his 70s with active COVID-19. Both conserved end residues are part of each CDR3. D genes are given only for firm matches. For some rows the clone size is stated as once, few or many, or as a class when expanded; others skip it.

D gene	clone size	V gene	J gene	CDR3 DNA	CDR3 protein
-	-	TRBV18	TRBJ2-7	TGTGCCAGCTCACACCCAGGGGACCGGGGCGAGCAGTACTTC	CASSHPGDRGEQYF
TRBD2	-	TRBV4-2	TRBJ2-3	TGTGCCAGCAGCCCCCCGACTAGCGGGAGTTATACGCAGTATTTT	CASSPPTSGSYTQYF
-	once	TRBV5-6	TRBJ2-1	TGTGCCAGCAGCTTGGCGCGCTCTTACAATGAGCAGTTCTTC	CASSLARSYNEQFF
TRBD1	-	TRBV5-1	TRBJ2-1	TGCGCCAGCGTTCCGGGGACAGGGGGCCCCTACAATGAGCAGTTCTTC	CASVPGTGGPYNEQFF
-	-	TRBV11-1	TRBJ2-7	TGTGCCAGCAGCTTACTGCGGCAGGGCAGGTACGAGCAGTACTTC	CASSLLRQGRYEQYF
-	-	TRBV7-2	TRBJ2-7	TGTGCCAGCAGCGCGAGACTTATGCCTGCCGAGCAGTACTTC	CASSARLMPAEQYF
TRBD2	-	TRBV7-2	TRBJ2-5	TGTGCCAGCAGCCCGGCGGCTAGCGGGAGGGGCGGCAGAGCCCAGTACTTC	CASSPAASGRGGRAQYF
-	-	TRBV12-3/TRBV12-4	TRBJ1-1	TGTGCCAGCAGCCCCACGGTGAACACTGAAGCTTTCTTT	CASSPTVNTEAFF
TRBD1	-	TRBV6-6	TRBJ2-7	TGTGCCAGCAGCCCCGGACAGGGGTCCTACGAGCAGTACTTC	CASSPGQGSYEQYF
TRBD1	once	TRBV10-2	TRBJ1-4	TGCGCCAGCACCGGGGGACAGGATAATGAAAAACTGTTTTTT	CASTGGQDNEKLFF
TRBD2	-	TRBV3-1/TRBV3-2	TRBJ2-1	TGTGCCAGCAGCCAAGGCGGTAGCGGGGGCGTGGGAGGCGAGCAGTTCTTC	CASSQGGSGGVGGEQFF
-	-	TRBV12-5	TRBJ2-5	TGTGCTAGTGGTTCCCTCTCCCAGGGTCCCCAAGAGACCCAGTACTTC	CASGSLSQGPQETQYF
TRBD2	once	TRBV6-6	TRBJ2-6	TGTGCCAGCAGTTCGGGGGGTACTGGGGCCAACGTCCTGACTTTC	CASSSGGTGANVLTF
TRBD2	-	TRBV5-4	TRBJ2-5	TGTGCCAGCAGACTGGGACTAGCGGACCAAGAGACCCAGTACTTC	CASRLGLADQETQYF
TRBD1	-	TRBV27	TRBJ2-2	TGTGCCAGCAGGGAGGACAGGGCCGGGGAGCTGTTTTTT	CASREDRAGELFF
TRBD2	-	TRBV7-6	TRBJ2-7	TGTGCCAGCAGCCCCTTCACTAGCGGCAAAGGGGAGCAGTACTTC	CASSPFTSGKGEQYF
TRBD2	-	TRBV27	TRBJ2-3	TGTGCCAGCAGTTTAGTGGTAGCGGGACCTGCGGATACGCAGTATTTT	CASSLVVAGPADTQYF
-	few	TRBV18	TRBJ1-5	TGTGCCAGCTCACAGGGAGGTCTTAGCAATCAGCCCCAGCATTTT	CASSQGGLSNQPQHF
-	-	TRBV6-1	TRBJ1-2	TGTGCCAGCAGTGAACACAGCTTCTATGGCTACACCTTC	CASSEHSFYGYTF
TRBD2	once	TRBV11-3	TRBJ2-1	TGTGCCAGCAGCTCAACCGGGACTAGCGGGAGGGGAGGCTACAATGAGCAGTTCTTC	CASSSTGTSGRGGYNEQFF